Presented here are 8 T cell receptor beta chains from one specimen sequenced in a study of blood T cell repertoires in COVID-19. Measured with immunoSEQ multiplex PCR; TCRdb has only the in-frame clones, and not every one. The sample records 200,000 to 300,000 clones, 70% to 85% being singletons. Sequencing was carried out using peripheral blood. These receptors all stem from a woman of 80 years or more with acute or convalescent COVID-19.

The gene calls are TRBV28 and TRBJ1-1; a weak D match, TRBD1 (6 bases). The germline V gene encodes CDR1 MDHEN and CDR2 SYDVKM. The CDR3 runs 17 residues. V gave up 3 bases and J gave up 0 bases, with 17 bases separating them. The CDR3 is CASSFPLLGQMNTEAFF. Here the CDR3 DNA reads TGTGCCAGCAGTTTTCCCCTCCTTGGACAGATGAACACTGAAGCTTTCTTT. The variable domain in full, with the rest retrieved from reference TRBV28 and TRBJ1-1, is DVKVTQSSRYLVKRTGEKVFLECVQDMDHENMFWYRQDPGLGLRLIYFSYDVKMKEKGDIPEGYSVSREKKERFSLILESASTNQTSMYLCASSFPLLGQMNTEAFFGQGTRLTVV.

The chain links TRBV9 to TRBJ2-2, with a weak D call TRBD1 (6 bases). V lost 6 bases and J lost 3, with 15 bases in between. CDR3 size: 15 residues. Per the germline V gene, CDR1 is SGDLS and CDR2 is YYNGEE. CDR3 nucleotide sequence: TGTGCCAGCACCCGTAGGGCAGGGGACACCGGGGAGCTGTTTTTT. Protein product: CASTRRAGDTGELFF.

This sequence joins TRBV18 and TRBJ1-5; 10 bases agree with TRBD1. The CDR3 has 15 amino acids. Looked up from germline, CDR1 is KGHSH and CDR2 is LQKENI. Losses at the gene ends were 4 bases for V and 14 bases for J; bases not matched to a gene: 14. CDR3 nucleotide sequence: TGTGCCAGCTCACTATGGGGGACAGGGGTCGGTGGAAAGCATTTT. Residues: CASSLWGTGVGGKHF. Using reference TRBV18 and TRBJ1-5 for the parts outside the CDR3, the full variable domain is NAGVMQNPRHLVRRRGQEARLRCSPMKGHSHVYWYRQLPEEGLKFMVYLQKENIIDESGMPKERFSAEFPKEGPSILRIQQVVRGDSAAYFCASSLWGTGVGGKHFGDGTRLSIL.

The rearrangement links TRBV4-2 to TRBJ1-5; the match to TRBD1 covers 9 bases. The CDR3 has 15 amino acids. Losses at the gene ends were 4 bases for V and 0 bases for J; bases not matched to a gene: 1. From germline, CDR1 is LGHNA and CDR2 YNFKEQ. The chain's CDR3 is CASSRDRDSNQPQHF. In DNA form, the CDR3 reads TGTGCCAGCAGCCGGGACAGGGATAGCAATCAGCCCCAGCATTTT.

The chain combines TRBV5-4 with TRBJ2-3; the match to TRBD2 covers 10 bases. In germline, CDR1 is SGHNT, CDR2 YYREEE (reference sequence). The CDR3 is made up of 15 amino acids. Trimming cost V 4 bases and J 6 bases; bases outside gene matches: 8. CDR3 sequence reads: CASSPGGTSVDTQYF. As DNA, the CDR3 is TGTGCCAGCAGCCCGGGCGGGACTAGCGTGGATACGCAGTATTTT.

V usage is TRBV19 and J usage is TRBJ2-7; D possibly corresponds to TRBD2 (6 bases). This CDR3 has 15 residues. Germline CDR1 and CDR2: LNHDA and SQIVND (reference sequence). V gave up 5 bases and J gave up 3 bases, with 17 bases separating them. CDR3 in amino acids: CASSVLEGSIYEQYF. CDR3 nucleotides: TGTGCCAGTAGTGTGTTGGAGGGGAGCATCTACGAGCAGTACTTC.

This clone was detected once. V and J are TRBV5-8 and TRBJ2-7; D gene unclear. CDR3 length: 14 amino acids. Germline lookup yields CDR1 SGHTS and CDR2 YDEGEE. The V and J ends lost 6 bases and 0 bases respectively, with 13 bases between them. The CDR3 region is CASILAVDSYEQYF. DNA of the CDR3: TGTGCCAGCATCCTCGCGGTAGACTCCTACGAGCAGTACTTC.

The rearrangement uses TRBV28 and TRBJ1-2, with D uncertain. The CDR3 length is 12 residues. Looked up from germline, CDR1 is MDHEN and CDR2 is SYDVKM. Trimming left V 6 bases short and J 0 bases short, with 5 bases between. In DNA, the CDR3 is TGTGCCAGCAGATCAACTAACTATGGCTACACCTTC. Translation gives CASRSTNYGYTF.